This T cell receptor (beta chain) was retrieved from a study of cytomegalovirus exposure and HLA in healthy donors. Study summary: Earlier, almost 120 million unique TCR beta sequences were recovered from around 200 million T cells by an analysis. Findings and limits, study-wide: In an earlier analysis, productive rearrangement rates for most beta V segments clustered near 87% or 30%. It was shown in a later analysis that HLA-associated TCR beta chains were more clonally expanded than other, equally common chains.

A remark on this clone: The antigen remains unidentified.

Donors were ostensibly healthy at sampling, although undocumented immune exposures were probable. Primers for the PCR totalled 60 Vbeta and 13 Jbeta. The protocol was immunoSEQ multiplex PCR, while the TCRdb copy is restricted to in-frame clones and leaves out a portion. The sample includes about 140,000 clones, over 70% seen only once; the top ten take less than 3%. This CDR3 spans 13 amino acids. Germline V gene lookup returns CDR1 MNHEY and CDR2 SMNVEV (reference sequence). The V and J ends lost 5 bases and 5 bases, in that order; junction bases with no gene match: 5. The specimen sequenced was PBMCs. The chain couples TRBV27 to TRBJ2-7, with 8 nucleotides matching TRBD1. The receptor's source is a male donor in good health and CMV-seronegative. CDR3 sequence reads: CASSPRGRDEQYF. DNA of the CDR3: TGTGCCAGCAGTCCCAGGGGGCGGGACGAGCAGTACTTC.